Described below is a single TCR beta chain sequence and its context. This clonotype was counted ten times or more. Its antigen has not been determined. Within one base of it there is no much larger clone, and no base qualities were kept. The source of the sample is a study of T cells in Graves' hyperthyroidism and ophthalmopathy (dated by TCRdb to the late 2010s). General notes on the study: Peripheral blood was sampled at the time of initial diagnosis, prior to any treatment. A discovery cohort of about a hundred patients, roughly 43 with Graves' ophthalmopathy and fewer than 65 with stable Graves' hyperthyroidism, was used to find distinguishing TCR V-J signatures. Whether ophthalmopathy could be predicted prospectively was tested in an independent validation cohort made up of under 20 hyperthyroidism patients plus 17 patients who later progressed to ophthalmopathy. The 90 to 100 discovery patients were randomly divided into training and test sets at a 7:3 ratio. In about six Graves' hyperthyroidism patients, the study also compared T-cell repertoires from thyroid tissue with T-cell repertoires from blood. Following sampling, methimazole starting at 30 mg daily was given to hyperthyroidism patients, and high-dose intravenous methylprednisolone was given to ophthalmopathy patients. The paper describes TCR Vbeta CDR3 sequencing of 120 to 150 peripheral blood samples, made up of around 41 ophthalmopathy patients, around 78 hyperthyroidism patients and about 17 progressor patients. What the research found in general, with its limitations: Sample size was not statistically predetermined, and blinding of investigators to group allocation was not performed. In cross-validation, a model built on a 13 V-J signature told ophthalmopathy apart from stable hyperthyroidism with approximately 90% sensitivity and roughly 81% specificity, and in testing the same model reached 80%/75%. Most expanded thyroid clonotypes (frequency above 0.001) were also detected in blood, suggesting blood repertoires may reflect thyroid immune responses. In validation, progression to ophthalmopathy was predicted by the model with about 70% sensitivity and about 72% specificity, a median of roughly 6.4 months before onset.

Amplification of TCR beta CDR3 regions was carried out from RNA transcripts. For the first round of RT-PCR on the TCR CDR3, the HTBI primer set was used together with the Qiagen OneStep RT-PCR kit. The libraries were constructed in a second round of multiplex PCR and then size-selected and purified. Libraries were sequenced paired-end with 100 bp reads on an Illumina HiSeq2000. Per the source publication's procedure: SOAPnuke was used to process the raw data, throwing out any read that contained adapters or uncalled bases, had a mean Phred below 15, or lacked an exact constant-primer or identifier match. COPE v1.2.5 was used to merge the high-quality paired reads, and each unique nucleotide sequence was defined as a clonotype. MiTCR v1.1 was used to align clonotypes to the IMGT TRBV, TRBD and TRBJ reference segments. Only V-J combinations with frequency above 0.0001, covering 99.2% of repertoires, were analysed. The TCS score was defined as the ratio of F50 (clonal expansion) to E x V (chaos), calculated using BLOSUM62-based TCRdist between CDR3 peptides within each V-J. Welch's t-statistics and random forest reduced roughly 500 V-J features to fewer than 15, which were used in a naive Bayes classifier (R e1071). Using fastp trimming at Q25 and MiXCR clonotype assembly, TCRdb reanalyzed the public sequencing data and kept in-frame beta chains. Every CDR3 protein is listed once, alongside the most common genes and DNA of its rows. TCRdb's processing, not the authors', yielded these V and J calls. This sample holds over 250,000 distinct CDR3 sequences; roughly 22% were observed only once. Together, the top ten hold around 64% of the sample.

Ophthalmopathy patients had moderately to severely active disease, with a Clinical Activity Score of 3 or more, a NOSPECS grade of 4 or more, and a disease duration of less than 3 months. Any patient with an uncontrolled infection, another autoimmune disease, pregnancy or lactation was excluded. Diagnoses relied on clinical symptoms, serum thyroxine and TRAb, thyroid ultrasound and orbital computed tomography. PBMCs were separated from 8 to 10 ml of fresh peripheral blood using Ficoll-Paque density gradient centrifugation. Total RNA was extracted with Trizol reagent, and quality was checked on an Agilent 2100 Bioanalyzer. Spanning cysteine to phenylalanine, the CDR3 consists of 14 amino acids. Kept here is only the CDR3 DNA, which spans 42 bases and is read in frame from base 1. From a lookup of the germline V gene, CDR1 and CDR2 are KGHSH and LQKENI. V loses 1 base of germline sequence and J loses 3 bases, and the interval between the two ends is 9 bases.

The chain couples TRBV18 to TRBJ1-1; the D gene is perhaps TRBD1, on 5 matching bases. The sequence was obtained from a man in his thirties or forties with Graves' ophthalmopathy. The source material was blood. The nucleotide sequence is TGTGCCAGCTCACCACTCGGAGGGGACACTGAAGCTTTCTTT. Its product reads: CASSPLGGDTEAFF.